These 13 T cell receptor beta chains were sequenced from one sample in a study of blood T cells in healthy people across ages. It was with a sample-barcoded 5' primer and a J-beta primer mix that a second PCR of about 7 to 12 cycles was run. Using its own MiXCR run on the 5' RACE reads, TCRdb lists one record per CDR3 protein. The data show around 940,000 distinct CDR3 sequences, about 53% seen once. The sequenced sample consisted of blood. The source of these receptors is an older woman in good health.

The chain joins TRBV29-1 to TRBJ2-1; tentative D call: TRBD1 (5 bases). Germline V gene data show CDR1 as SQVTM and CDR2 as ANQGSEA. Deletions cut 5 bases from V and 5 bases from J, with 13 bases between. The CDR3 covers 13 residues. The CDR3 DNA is TGCAGCGTTCTCAGCCAGGGTAACAATGAGCAGTTCTTC. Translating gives CSVLSQGNNEQFF.

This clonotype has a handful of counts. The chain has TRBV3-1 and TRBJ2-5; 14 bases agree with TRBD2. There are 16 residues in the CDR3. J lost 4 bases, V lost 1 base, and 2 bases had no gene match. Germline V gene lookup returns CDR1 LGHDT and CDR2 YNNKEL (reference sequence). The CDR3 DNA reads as TGTGCCAGCAGCCAAGTGGGACTAGCGGGAGCAGAGACCCAGTACTTC. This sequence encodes CASSQVGLAGAETQYF.

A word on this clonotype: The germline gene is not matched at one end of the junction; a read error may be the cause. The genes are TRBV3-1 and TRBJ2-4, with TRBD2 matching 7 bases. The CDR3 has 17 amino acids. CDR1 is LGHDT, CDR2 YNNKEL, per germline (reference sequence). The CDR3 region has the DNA TGTGCCGGCAGCCAAGTTGGGCTAGCGGTAGTCAAAAACATTCAGTACTTC. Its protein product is CAGSQVGLAVVKNIQYF.

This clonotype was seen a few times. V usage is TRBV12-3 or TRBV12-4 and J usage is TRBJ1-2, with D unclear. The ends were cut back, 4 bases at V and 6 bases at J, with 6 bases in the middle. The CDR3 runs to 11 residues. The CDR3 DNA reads TGTGCCAGCAGTTGGAGAGATGGCTACACCTTC. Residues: CASSWRDGYTF.

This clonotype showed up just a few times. Here the CDR3 reads CASSLVGQPQETQYF. The CDR3 DNA sequence: TGTGCCAGCAGCTTAGTCGGGCAACCCCAAGAGACCCAGTACTTC. The chain has TRBV7-3 and TRBJ2-5; D gene ambiguous. Trimming took 2 bases from V and 1 from J, leaving 11 bases between them. From germline, CDR1 is SGHTA and CDR2 FQGTGA. CDR3 size: 15 residues.

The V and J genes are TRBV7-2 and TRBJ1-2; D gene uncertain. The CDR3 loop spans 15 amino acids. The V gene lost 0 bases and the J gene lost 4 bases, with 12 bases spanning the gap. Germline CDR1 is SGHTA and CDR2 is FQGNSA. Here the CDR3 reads CASSLARLGFYGYTF. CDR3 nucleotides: TGTGCCAGCAGCTTAGCGCGGTTAGGGTTCTATGGCTACACCTTC.

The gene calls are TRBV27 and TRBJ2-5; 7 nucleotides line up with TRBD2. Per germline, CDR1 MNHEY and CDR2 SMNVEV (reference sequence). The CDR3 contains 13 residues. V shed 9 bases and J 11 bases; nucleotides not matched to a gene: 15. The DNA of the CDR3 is TGTGCCAGTAGACTAGCTACGGGCTCTGAGCAGTACTTC. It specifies CASRLATGSEQYF.

The CDR3, as DNA: TGTGCCAGAGGACCGCCACCGCCTGGAAACACCATATATTTT. Amino acids: CARGPPPPGNTIYF. The chain employs TRBV11-3 and TRBJ1-3; the D is unclear. Trimming took 9 bases from V and 2 from J, leaving 14 bases between them. The CDR3 has 14 amino acids. Germline CDR1 SGHNT, CDR2 YENEEA.

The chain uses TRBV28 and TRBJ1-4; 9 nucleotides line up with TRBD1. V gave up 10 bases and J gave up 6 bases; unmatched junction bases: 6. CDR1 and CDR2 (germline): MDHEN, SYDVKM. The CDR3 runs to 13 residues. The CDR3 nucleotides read TGTGCCACCCGGGACAGGGCGGATGAAAAACTGTTTTTT. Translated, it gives CATRDRADEKLFF.

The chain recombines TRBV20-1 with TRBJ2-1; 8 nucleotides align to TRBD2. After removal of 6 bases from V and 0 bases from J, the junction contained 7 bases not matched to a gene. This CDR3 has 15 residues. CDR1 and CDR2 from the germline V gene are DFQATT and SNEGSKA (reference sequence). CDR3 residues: CSATGTRGSYNEQFF. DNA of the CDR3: TGCAGTGCGACCGGGACTAGGGGCTCCTACAATGAGCAGTTCTTC.

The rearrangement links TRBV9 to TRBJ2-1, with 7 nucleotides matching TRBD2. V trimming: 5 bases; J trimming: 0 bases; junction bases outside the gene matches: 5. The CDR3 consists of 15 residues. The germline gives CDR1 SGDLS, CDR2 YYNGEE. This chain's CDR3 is CASREGGSSYNEQFF. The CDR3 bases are TGTGCCAGCAGGGAGGGAGGGAGCTCCTACAATGAGCAGTTCTTC. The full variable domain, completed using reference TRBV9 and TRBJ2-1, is DSGVTQTPKHLITATGQRVTLRCSPRSGDLSVYWYQQSLDQGLQFLIQYYNGEERAKGNILERFSAQQFPDLHSELNLSSLELGDSALYFCASREGGSSYNEQFFGPGTRLTVL.

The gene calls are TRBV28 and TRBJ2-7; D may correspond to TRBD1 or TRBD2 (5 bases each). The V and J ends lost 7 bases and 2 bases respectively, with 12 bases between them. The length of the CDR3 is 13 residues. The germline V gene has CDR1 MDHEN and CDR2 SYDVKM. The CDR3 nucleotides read TGTGCCAGCATTGGCCAGGGAGCCTACGAGCAGTACTTC. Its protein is CASIGQGAYEQYF.

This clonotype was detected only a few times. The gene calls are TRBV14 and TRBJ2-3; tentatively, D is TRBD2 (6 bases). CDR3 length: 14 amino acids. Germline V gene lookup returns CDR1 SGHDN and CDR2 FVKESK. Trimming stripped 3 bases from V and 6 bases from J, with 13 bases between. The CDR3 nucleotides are TGTGCCAGCAGCCAGACGGGGACTCCGGATACGCAGTATTTT. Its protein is CASSQTGTPDTQYF.